This T cell receptor (beta chain) was identified during a study of blood T cell repertoires in COVID-19. Overall study: Spain, Italy and the United States supplied samples that represented acute and convalescent COVID-19. From T cells, B-cell-depleted T cells, or PBMCs came the material, which was cDNA or gDNA.

As originally analysed: Amplification with reference gene primers provided the estimates of nucleated cell counts. The protocol was immunoSEQ multiplex PCR, while the TCRdb copy is restricted to in-frame clones and leaves out a portion. D and trimming come from the DNA, and the V and J calls and clone size come from that table. The sample carries some 74,000 clones, over 75% recorded once. V was clipped by 10 bases and J by 4 bases; unmatched bases: 10. Germline CDR1 and CDR2: SNHLY and FYNNEI. The CDR3 extends over 14 amino acids. The rearrangement uses TRBV2 and TRBJ2-7, with 10 nucleotides matching TRBD2. The TCR sequence derives from a man aged 50-60 years with active COVID-19. What was sequenced was peripheral blood. The DNA of the CDR3 is TGTGCCACCACGACAGCGGGAGGGTTGTACGAGCAGTACTTC. Encoded protein: CATTTAGGLYEQYF.